This TCR beta chain came from a study of Ad26.COV2.S vaccination and SARS-CoV-2 variants. Sample treatment: approximately 18 received Ad26.COV2.S at low or high dose, single or two shots; roughly five received placebo; per-sample allocation not given. All samples were drawn on day 63, counting from the first vaccine or placebo injection. Spike of the Wuhan-strain SARS-CoV-2 was expressed by an Ad26 vector, which formed the vaccine. Repertoires were generated with immunoSEQ multiplex PCR, while TCRdb's copy carries only in-frame clones and drops some. Of approximately 300,000 clones in the sample, just under 85% were seen once. CDR3 size: 15 residues. V was pared by 3 bases and J by 5 bases, with 4 bases of the junction left unmatched. The germline CDR1 and CDR2 sequences are SGDLS and YYNGEE.

This receptor was obtained from a person aged 18 to 59 who received the Ad26.COV2.S COVID-19 vaccine or a placebo. The source material was peripheral blood, sampled in a trial of Ad26.COV2.S vaccine versus placebo. The chain carries TRBV9 and TRBJ2-5; 13 nucleotides line up with TRBD2. The CDR3 sequence: CASSGGLAGAETQYF. DNA for the CDR3: TGTGCCAGCAGCGGCGGACTAGCGGGGGCCGAGACCCAGTACTTC.